This T cell receptor beta chain is from a study of cytomegalovirus exposure and HLA in healthy donors (dated by TCRdb to 2016 to 2017). Study-level background: According to an earlier analysis of a few hundred of the donors, 150 million to 200 million T cells yielded some 120 million unique TCR beta sequences and around 300 Gb of sequence data. Approximately 300 gigabases of sequencing data and around 85 million unique TCR sequences made up an early release that covered nearly 650 HLA-typed donors. Of the approximately 400 genotyped donors, 65% to 90% fell in the genetic ancestry cluster associated with self-reported Caucasian donors. The study aimed to test whether signatures of past pathogen exposure could be identified by cataloging public T cell receptors. The study profiled the T cell repertoires of under 850 subjects by immunosequencing and related them to cytomegalovirus serostatus. A separate validation cohort of over a hundred different subjects was used in addition to the approximately 700-subject first cohort. To predict cytomegalovirus infection status, the study brought together high-throughput TCR immunosequencing, statistical association of individual TCRs with disease status, and machine learning. To study patterns of TCR occurrence, a later analysis re-analyzed previously published TCR beta repertoires from 650 to 750 donors and added high-resolution HLA genotyping. Rather than using new phenotypic data, the later analysis identified candidate immune exposures from TCR beta sequences and from how often those sequences occurred across donors. An earlier analysis of 587 of the donors used high-throughput TCR beta sequencing to judge whether each TCR beta V gene segment behaved as functional or pseudogenic. Alongside the repertoire data, information on donor age, sex, ethnicity and CMV serostatus was compiled. Genome-wide SNP genotypes for about three fifths of the roughly 700 donors were used in a later genetic analysis, which treated that subset as a discovery cohort. Every repertoire in the discovery cohort had been generated on one and the same sequencing platform. HLA typing included class I and class II loci at four-digit resolution. Typing coverage varied by locus: about 620-640 donors for A, B, C, DRB1 and DQB1; around 560 for DQA1; about 590 for DPA1; 450 to 480 for DPB1. Roughly five DR-DQ haplotypes were treated as single units for association and clustering because of strong linkage in the cohort. On average, roughly 240,000 unique TCR beta nucleotide sequences were sequenced per donor among several hundred genotyped donors of the cohort, with about 17% of those sequences being non-productive. General findings and caveats noted by the study authors: A later analysis found that TCR association rates varied across HLA loci, with DRB1 alleles showing the most associated TCRs and HLA-C alleles the fewest. In vitro tests confirmed that a few of the cytomegalovirus-associated TCR beta chains recognize cytomegalovirus antigens. Linkage disequilibrium might explain the correlated functional status among segregating V segments, but an unknown experimental factor could not be ruled out. Seventeen rarely observed V segments, including chromosome 9 orphons, were excluded from the earlier analysis of a few hundred of the donors because counts were too low. The classifier was reported to diagnose cytomegalovirus status with high specificity and sensitivity in both the original and validation cohorts. A group of highly shared sequence variants was considered likely to be a technical artifact of the sequencing pipeline. Because HLA typing was unavailable for some donors at each locus, only the typed subset was used in association tests. Because the 87-base-pair reads could not distinguish some IMGT-functional V segments, including TRBV6-2 and TRBV6-3, those segments were excluded. The study gave a list of about 150 TCR beta chains associated with cytomegalovirus. According to the authors, the approach could potentially be generalized to other disease states and immunological phenotypes. In a later analysis, most CMV-associated TCR beta chains were found to appear HLA-restricted, with HLA associations seemingly driven largely by CMV exposure. In a later analysis, 16,951 TCR beta sequences were associated with specific HLA alleles at a false discovery rate of 0.05. While some public TCRs were present in many individuals, most TCR sequences turned up only very rarely across donors. A later genetic analysis reported fewer N-insertions in productive TCRs among donors in an Asian-associated ancestry cluster than the roughly 720-donor mean. Sequencing depth was assumed to be roughly uniform across donors in the presence/absence analyses, though that assumption may not hold. In a later genetic analysis, a missense DCLRE1C variant was associated with V-gene and J-gene trimming of TCR beta chains, and the association was replicated in an independent cohort. A later analysis found that HLA-associated TCR beta chains were more clonally expanded and had lower generation probabilities than equally common non-associated chains. In an earlier analysis of approximately 590 of the donors, most TCR beta V segments were observed in productive rearrangements about 90% or about 30% of the time, broadly matching IMGT annotations. Strong co-occurrence of HLA alleles, especially DR and DQ, made assigning TCR associations to individual alleles difficult. A later analysis reported that several top co-occurrence clusters appeared linked to parvovirus B19, influenza, CMV and Epstein-Barr virus. Immune exposure information for the cohort was limited to CMV serostatus. A further reported finding was that TCR beta sequences accurately predicted the HLA-A and HLA-B alleles for most subjects in the first cohort. The cohort was sequenced for TCR beta chains only, and without alpha or paired-chain data the features that could be detected were limited.

The CDR3 holds 12 amino acids from the cysteine to the phenylalanine. Just the 36-base CDR3 DNA is kept, in frame starting at base 1. The junction carries 8 bases between V and J, which are trimmed by 1 base and 8 bases respectively. From a lookup of the germline V gene, CDR1 and CDR2 are MDHEN and SYDVKM. Comments on this clone: This clone's antigen is unknown. Qualities for individual bases were not recorded, and no much larger clone is one base off.

The method behind the library was the immunoSEQ multiplex PCR assay. The multiplex PCR relied on a mix of 60 forward primers for TCR Vbeta segments and 13 reverse primers for TCR Jbeta segments. A multiplex PCR assay on genomic DNA amplified the CDR3 region of rearranged TCR beta genes. On the Illumina HiSeq System, the amplified TCR beta libraries were sequenced as 87-base-pair reads. Per the original workflow: A later analysis tallied 70 million to 100 million unique TCR beta chains across the 550 to 850 repertoires, and some 10 million of those chains were shared by two or more donors. To remove PCR and sequencing errors, raw reads were error-corrected and collapsed into unique sequences using a nearest-neighbor algorithm that merged closely related sequences. V, D and J gene segments were assigned by aligning CDR3 sequences to IMGT reference sequences. For a sequence to be retained, a match of at least six nucleotides was required to both a V gene segment and a J gene segment. Rearrangements were classified as productive when the CDR3 lacked stop codons and remained in frame with V and J, and all other rearrangements were classified as non-productive. CDR3 was defined by IMGT convention, running from the second conserved V-encoded cysteine to the conserved J-encoded phenylalanine. In an earlier analysis of approximately 500 of the donors, sequences lacking an unambiguous match to a single V gene segment were excluded. In an earlier analysis of several hundred of the donors, a V segment was called functional when productive rearrangements were above 56.7%, and segregating when the standard deviation between donors exceeded 5%. A statistical classification framework was built for diagnosing cytomegalovirus status from the catalog of TCR beta chain sequences. A later analysis assigned V and J genes by comparing TCR nucleotide sequences with IMGT/GENE-DB human TR gene sequences. Using the TCRdist pipeline, a later analysis assigned CDR3 sequences along with most-parsimonious VDJ recombination scenarios. In a later analysis, each TCR beta chain was defined by its CDR3 amino acid sequence together with its V-gene family, and reads without a unique V-gene family were excluded. In a later analysis, fewer than 600 highly shared, low-generation-probability nucleotide sequences were removed to address suspected cross-contamination and a sequencing artifact. A later analysis calculated a clonal expansion index for each public chain from normalized within-repertoire ranks of inferred template counts. In a later analysis, generation probabilities were computed using a VDJ recombination model fitted to out-of-frame rearrangements, and the results were checked against IGoR. In a later analysis, hypergeometric tests were used to score TCR-TCR, TCR-HLA and TCR-CMV co-occurrence, with a repertoire-size bias correction applied to TCR pairs. To estimate false discovery rates, a later analysis permuted the HLA or CMV assignments 20 times. A later analysis grouped co-occurring TCRs with DBSCAN, adding TCRdist sequence similarity when clustering within HLA-allele-positive subsets. For co-occurrence clustering, repertoires with fewer than 30,000 or more than 120,000 public chains were excluded, along with roughly 5 repertoires with anomalous nucleotide sharing. Drawn from immuneACCESS, this table holds only the in-frame rearrangements with V and J called that TCRdb kept. Clones are partly lost; checked studies trace under half to an unresolved V gene and leave the rest unexplained. The V and J calls and clone size were taken over from that table, and D and trimming were inferred from the DNA. The sample has some 150,000 clones on record, around four fifths of them singletons. About 8.1% of the sample rests with the top ten.

In total, over 600 healthy bone marrow donors made up the cohort. At the time of sampling, every cohort member was nominally healthy, though immune exposures that went unrecorded were likely present. The donor tested CMV seropositive and was one of the 289 seropositive cohort members. A peripheral blood sample was provided by each donor, and peripheral blood mononuclear cells were used for TCR beta sequencing. Genomic DNA extraction from the blood cell samples was performed with the Qiagen DNeasy Blood Extraction Kit. The sequence was collected from a woman aged 45-60 years in good health and CMV-seropositive. Sample: PBMCs. The sequence is built from TRBV28 and TRBJ1-2; no D segment can be confidently identified. The CDR3 corresponds to CASSLFRRGYTF. The bases are TGTGCCAGCAGTTTATTTCGTCGGGGCTACACCTTC.